The clone carrying this T cell receptor beta chain showed up just once. Clinical history as reported by participants underpinned cohort assignment. The source of the sample is a study of blood T cell repertoires in COVID-19. Repertoires were generated with immunoSEQ multiplex PCR, while TCRdb's copy carries only in-frame clones and drops some. The sample consists of 130,000 to 150,000 clones, 84% of them appearing once. The receptor's source is a woman between 45 and 65 years old who had been exposed to COVID-19. Material for sequencing was PBMCs or T cells enriched from blood (not recorded which).

This CDR3 is CASSHGKGGQETQYF. Written as DNA, the CDR3 is TGTGCCAGCAGCCATGGGAAGGGCGGGCAAGAGACCCAGTACTTC. The chain links TRBV3-1 (or the pseudogene TRBV3-2) to TRBJ2-5; the D gene is possibly TRBD2 (5 bases). Germline V CDR1 and CDR2: LGHDT, YNNKEL (reference sequence). The CDR3 runs to 15 residues. V was shortened by 3 bases and J by 2 bases, with 13 bases between the two germline ends.